This is a list of T cell receptor beta chains from one sample in a study of shared clonotypes between healthy human individuals. Measured with immunoSEQ multiplex PCR; TCRdb has only the in-frame clones, and not every one. Of about 560,000 clones in the sample, around 78% were seen once. The specimen sequenced was PBMCs. The source is a woman between 40 and 50 years old in good health. Some clones in this sample may be carry-over from other donors' samples. CDR3s leave out the opening cysteine and the closing phenylalanine or tryptophan. The order of the fields is V gene, D gene, CDR3 length, J gene, CDR3 protein. A D gene is named only where the DNA matches it firmly.

v_call: TRBV4-3; d_call: -; cdr3_length: 12; j_call: TRBJ2-3; cdr3_aa: ASSPHRSADTQY
v_call: TRBV6-1; d_call: -; cdr3_length: 11; j_call: TRBJ1-5; cdr3_aa: ASSEFGGQPQH
v_call: TRBV7-2; d_call: -; cdr3_length: 13; j_call: TRBJ2-1; cdr3_aa: ASSGLGERRNEQF
v_call: TRBV5-1; d_call: -; cdr3_length: 13; j_call: TRBJ2-2; cdr3_aa: ASSLLGTNTGELF
v_call: TRBV19; d_call: -; cdr3_length: 13; j_call: TRBJ2-1; cdr3_aa: ASTSLAQIDNEQF
v_call: TRBV11-2; d_call: -; cdr3_length: 11; j_call: TRBJ2-7; cdr3_aa: ASSLQGSYEQY
v_call: TRBV6-6; d_call: -; cdr3_length: 12; j_call: TRBJ1-1; cdr3_aa: ASSYSRVNTEAF
v_call: TRBV2; d_call: TRBD1; cdr3_length: 13; j_call: TRBJ2-3; cdr3_aa: ASSEGQGSTDTQY
v_call: TRBV19; d_call: TRBD2; cdr3_length: 11; j_call: TRBJ2-7; cdr3_aa: ATSSGGGYEQY
v_call: TRBV5-1; d_call: -; cdr3_length: 10; j_call: TRBJ1-2; cdr3_aa: ASSLEQEGYT
v_call: TRBV30; d_call: -; cdr3_length: 14; j_call: TRBJ2-6; cdr3_aa: AWRKGSSSGANVLT
v_call: TRBV29-1; d_call: -; cdr3_length: 14; j_call: TRBJ2-3; cdr3_aa: SVEEGLATPADTQY
v_call: TRBV10-3; d_call: TRBD2; cdr3_length: 12; j_call: TRBJ2-3; cdr3_aa: AARLAGSTDTQY
v_call: TRBV28; d_call: -; cdr3_length: 13; j_call: TRBJ2-1; cdr3_aa: ASSIRLVGPLEQF
v_call: TRBV7-8; d_call: -; cdr3_length: 12; j_call: TRBJ2-1; cdr3_aa: ATRKDRSYNEQF
v_call: TRBV5-1; d_call: -; cdr3_length: 10; j_call: TRBJ2-3; cdr3_aa: ASSLSGDTQY
v_call: TRBV6-6; d_call: -; cdr3_length: 11; j_call: TRBJ1-5; cdr3_aa: ASSYGINQPQH
v_call: TRBV7-2; d_call: TRBD1; cdr3_length: 14; j_call: TRBJ1-5; cdr3_aa: ASSPDWQGGLRPQH
v_call: TRBV7-3; d_call: -; cdr3_length: 11; j_call: TRBJ2-5; cdr3_aa: ASSRGNQETQY
v_call: TRBV28; d_call: -; cdr3_length: 11; j_call: TRBJ2-5; cdr3_aa: AGGARNQETQY
v_call: TRBV4-3; d_call: TRBD2; cdr3_length: 16; j_call: TRBJ2-7; cdr3_aa: ASSQDRLAGGVSYEQY
v_call: TRBV21-1; d_call: -; cdr3_length: 14; j_call: TRBJ2-5; cdr3_aa: ASSIWTGQGGETQY
v_call: TRBV28; d_call: TRBD1; cdr3_length: 12; j_call: TRBJ1-1; cdr3_aa: ASSLAAGGSEAF
v_call: TRBV9; d_call: TRBD2; cdr3_length: 16; j_call: TRBJ2-1; cdr3_aa: ASSTGTSGRGGYNEQF
v_call: TRBV19; d_call: -; cdr3_length: 13; j_call: TRBJ2-3; cdr3_aa: ASRPSRVYTDTQY
v_call: TRBV18; d_call: -; cdr3_length: 12; j_call: TRBJ1-5; cdr3_aa: ASSLDGGDQPQH
v_call: TRBV7-2; d_call: -; cdr3_length: 12; j_call: TRBJ1-4; cdr3_aa: ASSFGQGFEKLF
v_call: TRBV27; d_call: TRBD1; cdr3_length: 13; j_call: TRBJ2-7; cdr3_aa: ASSPTDRAGDEQY
v_call: TRBV27; d_call: -; cdr3_length: 16; j_call: TRBJ2-2; cdr3_aa: ASSPLARTNTNTGELF
v_call: TRBV6-6; d_call: -; cdr3_length: 9; j_call: TRBJ1-3; cdr3_aa: ASSPGYTIY
v_call: TRBV7-3; d_call: TRBD2; cdr3_length: 14; j_call: TRBJ2-3; cdr3_aa: ASSSDSGRVADTQY
v_call: TRBV7-9; d_call: -; cdr3_length: 15; j_call: TRBJ1-2; cdr3_aa: ASSSDRGTTFIYGYT
v_call: TRBV19; d_call: -; cdr3_length: 13; j_call: TRBJ2-2; cdr3_aa: ASSNGQPNTGELF
v_call: TRBV21-1; d_call: -; cdr3_length: 11; j_call: TRBJ2-7; cdr3_aa: ASIRAPRVEQY
v_call: TRBV27; d_call: TRBD2; cdr3_length: 14; j_call: TRBJ2-1; cdr3_aa: ASSLGMGLAGSEQF
v_call: TRBV2; d_call: -; cdr3_length: 11; j_call: TRBJ2-7; cdr3_aa: ASNLDYSLEQY
v_call: TRBV6-4; d_call: -; cdr3_length: 12; j_call: TRBJ2-1; cdr3_aa: ASSEVSGRNEQF